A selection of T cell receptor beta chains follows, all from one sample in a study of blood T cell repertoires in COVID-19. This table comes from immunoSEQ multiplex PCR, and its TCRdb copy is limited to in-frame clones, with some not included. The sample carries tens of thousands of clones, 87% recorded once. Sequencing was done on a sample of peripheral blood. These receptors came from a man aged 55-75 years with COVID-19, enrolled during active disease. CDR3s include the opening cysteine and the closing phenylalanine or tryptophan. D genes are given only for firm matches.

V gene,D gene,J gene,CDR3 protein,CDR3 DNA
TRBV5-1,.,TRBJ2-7,CASSFQPAGEQYF,TGCGCCAGCAGCTTCCAACCGGCGGGGGAGCAGTACTTC
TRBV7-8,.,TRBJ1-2,CASSPGVSYGYTF,TGTGCCAGCAGCCCAGGGGTCAGTTATGGCTACACCTTC
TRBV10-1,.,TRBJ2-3,CASSESGSTNTQYF,TGCGCCAGCAGTGAGTCAGGGAGCACAAATACGCAGTATTTT
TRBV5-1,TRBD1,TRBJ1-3,CASSLGTGPLTVSGNTIYF,TGCGCCAGCAGCTTGGGGACAGGGCCATTGACAGTCTCTGGAAACACCATATATTTT
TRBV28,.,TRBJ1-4,CACRRSTNEKLFF,TGTGCCTGCAGGCGGTCAACTAATGAAAAACTGTTTTTT
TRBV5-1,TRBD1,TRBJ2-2,CASSPDRGGTGELFF,TGCGCCAGCAGCCCGGACAGGGGCGGGACCGGGGAGCTGTTTTTT
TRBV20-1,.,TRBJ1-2,CSADDINGYTF,TGCAGTGCTGATGACATAAATGGCTACACCTTC
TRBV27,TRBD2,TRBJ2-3,CASSDRGGGADTQYF,TGTGCCAGCAGCGATCGCGGGGGGGGTGCAGATACGCAGTATTTT
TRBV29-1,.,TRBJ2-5,CSVEGGSQETQYF,TGCAGCGTTGAGGGGGGTTCTCAAGAGACCCAGTACTTC
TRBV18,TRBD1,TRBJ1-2,CASSPLDRGQDGYTF,TGTGCCAGCTCACCTTTGGACAGGGGGCAGGATGGCTACACCTTC
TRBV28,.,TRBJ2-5,CASNLSGRETQYF,TGTGCCAGCAATCTATCAGGGAGGGAGACCCAGTACTTC
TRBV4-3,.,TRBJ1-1,CASSYRLGEAFF,TGCGCCAGCAGCTACCGACTGGGTGAAGCTTTCTTT
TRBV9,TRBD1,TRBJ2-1,CASSLGQGIHNEQFF,TGTGCCAGCAGCTTAGGACAGGGGATCCACAATGAGCAGTTCTTC
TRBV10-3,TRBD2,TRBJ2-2,CAITRTSGRGGTGELFF,TGTGCCATCACTAGGACTAGCGGGAGAGGTGGGACCGGGGAGCTGTTTTTT